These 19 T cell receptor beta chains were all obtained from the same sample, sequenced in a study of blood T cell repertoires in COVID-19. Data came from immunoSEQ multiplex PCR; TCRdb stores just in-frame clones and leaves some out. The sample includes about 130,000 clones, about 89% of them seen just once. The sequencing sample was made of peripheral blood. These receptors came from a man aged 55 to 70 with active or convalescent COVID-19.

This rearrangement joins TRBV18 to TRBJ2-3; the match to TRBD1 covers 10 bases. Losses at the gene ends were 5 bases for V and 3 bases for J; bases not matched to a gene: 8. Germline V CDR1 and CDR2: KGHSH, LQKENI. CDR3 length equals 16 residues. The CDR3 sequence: CASSTPTGGGTDTQYF. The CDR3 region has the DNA TGTGCCAGCTCAACCCCGACAGGGGGCGGGACAGATACGCAGTATTTT.

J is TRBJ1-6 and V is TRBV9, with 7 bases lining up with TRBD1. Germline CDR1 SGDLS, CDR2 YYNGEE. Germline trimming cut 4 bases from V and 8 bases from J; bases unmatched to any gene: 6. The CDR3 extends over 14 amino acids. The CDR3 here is CASSPRQGDSPLHF. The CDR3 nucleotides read TGTGCCAGCAGCCCCCGACAGGGTGATTCACCCCTCCACTTT.

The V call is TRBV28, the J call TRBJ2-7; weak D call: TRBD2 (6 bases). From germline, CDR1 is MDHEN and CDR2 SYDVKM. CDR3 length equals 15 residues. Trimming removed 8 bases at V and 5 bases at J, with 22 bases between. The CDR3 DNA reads TGTGCCAGCGTGTGGGGACCGGGAGAAAGTAACGAGCAGTACTTC. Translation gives CASVWGPGESNEQYF.

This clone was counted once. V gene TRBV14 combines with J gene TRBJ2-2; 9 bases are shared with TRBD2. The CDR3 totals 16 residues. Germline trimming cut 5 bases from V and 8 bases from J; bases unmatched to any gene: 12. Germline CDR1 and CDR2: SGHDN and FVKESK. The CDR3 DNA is TGTGCCAGCAGCTATTTAGCGGGAGAAGGAGGAGGGGAGCTGTTTTTT. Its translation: CASSYLAGEGGGELFF. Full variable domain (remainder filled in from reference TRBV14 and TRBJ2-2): EAGVTQFPSHSVIEKGQTVTLRCDPISGHDNLYWYRRVMGKEIKFLLHFVKESKQDESGMPNNRFLAERTGGTYSTLKVQPAELEDSGVYFCASSYLAGEGGGELFFGEGSRLTVL.

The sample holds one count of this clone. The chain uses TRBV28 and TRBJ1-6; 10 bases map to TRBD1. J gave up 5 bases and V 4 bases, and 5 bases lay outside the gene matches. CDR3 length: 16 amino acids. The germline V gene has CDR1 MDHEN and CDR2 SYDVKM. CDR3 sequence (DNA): TGTGCCAGCAGTTCCGCGGGGACAGGGGATAATTCACCCCTCCACTTT. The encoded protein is CASSSAGTGDNSPLHF.

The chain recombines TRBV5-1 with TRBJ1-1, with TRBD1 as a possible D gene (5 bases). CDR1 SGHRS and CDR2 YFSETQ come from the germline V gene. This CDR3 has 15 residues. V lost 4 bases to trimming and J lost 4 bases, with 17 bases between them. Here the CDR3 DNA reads TGCGCCAGCAGCCCCGTTGGGATTAGGGGCACTGAAGCTTTCTTT. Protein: CASSPVGIRGTEAFF.

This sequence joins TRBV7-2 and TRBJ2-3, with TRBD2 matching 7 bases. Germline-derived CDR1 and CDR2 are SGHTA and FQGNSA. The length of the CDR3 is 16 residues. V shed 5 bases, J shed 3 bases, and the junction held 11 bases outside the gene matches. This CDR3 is CASSEGGRRRTDTQYF. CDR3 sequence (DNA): TGTGCCAGCAGCGAAGGCGGGAGAAGGCGGACAGATACGCAGTATTTT.

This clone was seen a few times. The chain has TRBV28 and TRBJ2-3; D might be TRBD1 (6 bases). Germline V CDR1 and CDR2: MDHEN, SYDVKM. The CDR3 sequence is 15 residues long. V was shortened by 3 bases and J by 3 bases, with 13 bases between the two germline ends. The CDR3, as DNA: TGTGCCAGCAGTTTGTACGGACAGTTAACAGATACGCAGTATTTT. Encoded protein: CASSLYGQLTDTQYF.

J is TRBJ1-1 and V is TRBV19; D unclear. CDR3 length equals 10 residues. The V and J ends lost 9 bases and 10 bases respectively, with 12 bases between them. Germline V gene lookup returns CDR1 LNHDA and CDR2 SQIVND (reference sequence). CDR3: CASGWVGAFF. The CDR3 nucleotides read TGTGCCAGCGGGTGGGTCGGAGCTTTCTTT. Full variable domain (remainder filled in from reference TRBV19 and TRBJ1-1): DGGITQSPKYLFRKEGQNVTLSCEQNLNHDAMYWYRQDPGQGLRLIYYSQIVNDFQKGDIAEGYSVSREKKESFPLTVTSAQKNPTAFYLCASGWVGAFFGQGTRLTVV.

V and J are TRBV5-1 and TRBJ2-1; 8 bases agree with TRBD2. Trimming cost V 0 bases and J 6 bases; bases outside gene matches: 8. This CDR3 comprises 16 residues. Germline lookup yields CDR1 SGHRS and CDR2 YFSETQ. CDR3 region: CASSLDLSGKGNEQFF. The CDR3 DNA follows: TGCGCCAGCAGCTTGGATCTTAGCGGGAAGGGCAATGAGCAGTTCTTC.

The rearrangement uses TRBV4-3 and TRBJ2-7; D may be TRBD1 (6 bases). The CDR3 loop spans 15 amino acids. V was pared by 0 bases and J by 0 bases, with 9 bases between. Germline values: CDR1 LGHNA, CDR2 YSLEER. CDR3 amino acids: CASSQEQGHSYEQYF. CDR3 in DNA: TGCGCCAGCAGCCAAGAGCAGGGACACTCCTACGAGCAGTACTTC.

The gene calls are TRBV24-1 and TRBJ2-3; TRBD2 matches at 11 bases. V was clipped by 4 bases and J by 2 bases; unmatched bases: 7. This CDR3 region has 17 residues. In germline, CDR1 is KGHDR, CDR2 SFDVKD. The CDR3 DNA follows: TGTGCCACCAGTGACCTCGGGACTAGCGGAGCCACAGATACGCAGTATTTT. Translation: CATSDLGTSGATDTQYF.

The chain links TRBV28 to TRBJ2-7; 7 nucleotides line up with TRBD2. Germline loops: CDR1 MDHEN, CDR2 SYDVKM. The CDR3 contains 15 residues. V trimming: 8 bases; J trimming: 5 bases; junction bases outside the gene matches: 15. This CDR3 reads CASLPPLAAGHEQYF. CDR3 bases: TGTGCCAGCCTTCCCCCGCTAGCGGCGGGCCACGAGCAGTACTTC. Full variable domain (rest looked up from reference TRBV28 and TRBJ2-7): DVKVTQSSRYLVKRTGEKVFLECVQDMDHENMFWYRQDPGLGLRLIYFSYDVKMKEKGDIPEGYSVSREKKERFSLILESASTNQTSMYLCASLPPLAAGHEQYFGPGTRLTVT.

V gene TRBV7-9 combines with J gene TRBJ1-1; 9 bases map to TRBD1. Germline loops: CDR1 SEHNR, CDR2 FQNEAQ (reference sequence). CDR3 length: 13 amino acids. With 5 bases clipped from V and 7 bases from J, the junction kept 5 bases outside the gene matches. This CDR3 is CASSQTGGFEAFF. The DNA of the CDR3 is TGTGCCAGCAGCCAGACAGGGGGGTTTGAAGCTTTCTTT.

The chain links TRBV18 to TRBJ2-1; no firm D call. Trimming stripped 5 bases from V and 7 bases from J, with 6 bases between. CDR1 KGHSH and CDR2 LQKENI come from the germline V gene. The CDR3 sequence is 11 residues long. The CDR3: CASSAENEQFF. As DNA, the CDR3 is TGTGCCAGCTCAGCGGAGAATGAGCAGTTCTTC.

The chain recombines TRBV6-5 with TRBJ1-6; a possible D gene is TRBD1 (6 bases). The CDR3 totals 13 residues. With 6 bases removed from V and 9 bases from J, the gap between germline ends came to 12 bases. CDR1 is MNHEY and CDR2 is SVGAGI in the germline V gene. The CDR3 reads CASRGGGLSPLHF. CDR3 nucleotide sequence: TGTGCCAGCAGAGGGGGAGGGCTTTCACCCCTCCACTTT.

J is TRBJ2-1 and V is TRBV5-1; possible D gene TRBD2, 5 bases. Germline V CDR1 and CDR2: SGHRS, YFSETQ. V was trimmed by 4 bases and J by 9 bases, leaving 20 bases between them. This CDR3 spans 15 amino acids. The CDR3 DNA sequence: TGCGCCAGCAGCGTCGAGGGAGTTAAGGGCAGTGAGCAGTTCTTC. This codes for CASSVEGVKGSEQFF.

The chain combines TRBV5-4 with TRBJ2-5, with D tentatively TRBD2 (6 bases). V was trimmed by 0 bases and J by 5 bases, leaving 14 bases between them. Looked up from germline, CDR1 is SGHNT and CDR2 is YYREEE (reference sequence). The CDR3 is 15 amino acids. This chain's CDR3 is CASSLGGIGGETQYF. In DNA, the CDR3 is TGTGCCAGCAGCTTGGGAGGCATTGGGGGGGAGACCCAGTACTTC.

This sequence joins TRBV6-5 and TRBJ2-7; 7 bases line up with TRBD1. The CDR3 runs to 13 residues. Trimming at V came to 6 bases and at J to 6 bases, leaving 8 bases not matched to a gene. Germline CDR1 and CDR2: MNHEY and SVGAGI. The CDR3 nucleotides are TGTGCCAGCAGATTGGACAGGACCCCCGAGCAGTACTTC. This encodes CASRLDRTPEQYF.